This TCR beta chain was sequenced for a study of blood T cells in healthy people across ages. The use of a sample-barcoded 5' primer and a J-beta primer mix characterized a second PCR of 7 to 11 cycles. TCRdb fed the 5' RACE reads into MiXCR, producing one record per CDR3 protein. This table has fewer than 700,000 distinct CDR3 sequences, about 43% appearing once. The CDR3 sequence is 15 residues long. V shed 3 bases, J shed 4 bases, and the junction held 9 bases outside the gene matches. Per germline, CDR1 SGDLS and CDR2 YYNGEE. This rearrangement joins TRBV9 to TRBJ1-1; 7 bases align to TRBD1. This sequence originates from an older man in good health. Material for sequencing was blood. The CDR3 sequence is CASSGNDRVATEAFF. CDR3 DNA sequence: TGTGCCAGCAGCGGAAATGACAGGGTGGCCACTGAAGCTTTCTTT. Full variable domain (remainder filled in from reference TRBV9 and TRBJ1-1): DSGVTQTPKHLITATGQRVTLRCSPRSGDLSVYWYQQSLDQGLQFLIQYYNGEERAKGNILERFSAQQFPDLHSELNLSSLELGDSALYFCASSGNDRVATEAFFGQGTRLTVV.